Below, 32 T cell receptor beta chains from the same sample are listed, as sequenced in a study of glioma-infiltrating T cells. Amplification of TCR alpha and beta CDR3 regions from RNA used iRepertoire nested multiplex PCR. TCRdb recomputed calls from the multiplex PCR reads with MiXCR, one row per CDR3 protein. This sample carries some 130,000 distinct CDR3 sequences, around a quarter of them seen once, and the ten largest clones take roughly a quarter. Sequencing input: glioma tissue, nonneoplastic brain tissue, or PBMCs (not recorded which). These receptors all come from a human donor with low-grade glioma or glioblastoma, undergoing nonglioma brain surgery, or in good health (not recorded which).

The J gene is TRBJ2-7, the V gene TRBV11-2; the D gene is possibly TRBD2 (5 bases). This CDR3 has 16 amino acids. V lost 5 bases to trimming and J lost 8 bases, with 25 bases between them. CDR1 is SGHAT, CDR2 FQNNGV, per germline. CDR3 loop: CASSPRGGPGMTKQYV. Written as DNA, the CDR3 is TGTGCCAGCAGCCCACGAGGAGGCCCTGGGATGACCAAGCAGTACGTC.

On this clonotype: This sequence may be a read error, since a much larger clone differs from it by one base. The chain combines TRBV20-1 with TRBJ1-1; 11 nucleotides align to TRBD1. Germline CDR1 DFQATT, CDR2 SNEGSKA (reference sequence). CDR3 length: 12 amino acids. With V trimmed by 6 bases and J by 11 bases, 8 bases remained unmatched. CDR3 amino acids: CSAKRDRGVAFF. The CDR3 nucleotides read TGCAGTGCCAAACGGGACAGGGGGGTCGCTTTCTTT.

This clonotype was observed at least ten times. The gene calls are TRBV27 and TRBJ1-3; no clear D gene. The CDR3 is made up of 14 amino acids. Between the trimmed V and J ends, which lost 5 bases and 0 bases, there was a span of 8 bases. The germline V gene has CDR1 MNHEY and CDR2 SMNVEV (reference sequence). The CDR3 is CASSPLSSGNTIYF. CDR3 nucleotides: TGTGCCAGCAGTCCACTGTCCTCTGGAAACACCATATATTTT.

This clonotype was counted a few times. This chain uses TRBV19 with TRBJ2-3; D call uncertain. Looked up from germline, CDR1 is LNHDA and CDR2 is SQIVND (reference sequence). The CDR3 covers 14 residues. The V and J ends lost 5 bases and 4 bases respectively, with 13 bases between them. The CDR3 here is CASSLLLGADTQYF. The CDR3 DNA reads TGTGCCAGTAGTCTGCTCTTAGGCGCAGATACGCAGTATTTT.

There are a few counts of this clonotype. The V gene is TRBV4-1, the J gene TRBJ1-5; TRBD1 aligns across 7 bases. Per germline, CDR1 MGHRA and CDR2 YSYEKL. After removal of 1 base from V and 9 bases from J, the junction contained 6 bases not matched to a gene. The CDR3 runs 14 residues. The CDR3 sequence: CASSQGDRPWPQHF. The DNA of the CDR3 is TGCGCCAGCAGCCAAGGGGACAGACCTTGGCCCCAGCATTTT.

A few counts support this clonotype. V usage is TRBV18 and J usage is TRBJ1-4, with a weak D call TRBD1 (6 bases). The germline CDR1 and CDR2 sequences are KGHSH and LQKENI. Trimming removed 3 bases at V and 4 bases at J, with 12 bases between. The CDR3 covers 15 residues. CDR3 sequence (DNA): TGTGCCAGCTCACCTCAGACAGGACATAATGAAAAACTGTTTTTT. It is translated as CASSPQTGHNEKLFF.

This clonotype was detected many times. V and J are TRBV6-6 and TRBJ2-5; no clear D. The CDR3 has 15 residues. CDR1 and CDR2 (germline): MNHNY, SVGAGI (reference sequence). V dropped 0 bases and J dropped 5 bases, with 13 bases sitting between them. This CDR3 is CASSYSGNFRETQYF. The CDR3 bases are TGTGCCAGCAGTTACTCGGGAAATTTCCGGGAGACCCAGTACTTC.

The sample holds a few counts of this clonotype. The chain is built from TRBV7-8 and TRBJ2-7, with 7 bases aligning to TRBD1. V was pared by 0 bases and J by 2 bases, with 4 bases of the junction left unmatched. Germline V gene lookup returns CDR1 SGHVS and CDR2 FQNEAQ. This CDR3 is built from 15 residues. In nucleotides, the CDR3 is TGTGCCAGCAGCTTAGCGCAGGACAGGACCTACGAGCAGTACGTC. Translated: CASSLAQDRTYEQYV.

This clonotype was seen repeatedly, ten times or more. The chain employs TRBV6-1 and TRBJ2-3; a weak D match, TRBD2 (5 bases). Germline CDR1 reads MNHNS; CDR2 reads SASEGT. The CDR3 totals 14 residues. The germline V and J ends were trimmed by 6 bases and 0 bases, with 10 bases remaining between them. The CDR3 DNA reads as TGTGCCAGCAGCGACTATTCTAGCACAGATACGCAGTATTTT. Translating gives CASSDYSSTDTQYF.

The rearrangement links TRBV7-9 to TRBJ1-2, with D unclear. The V end was cut by 5 bases, the J end by 8 bases, with 9 bases between. Per the germline V gene, CDR1 is SEHNR and CDR2 is FQNEAQ (reference sequence). The CDR3 is 11 amino acids. The CDR3 sequence: CASSLTTGYTF. CDR3 bases: TGTGCCAGCAGCCTGACCACGGGCTACACCTTC.

This clonotype has just a few counts. This rearrangement joins TRBV12-3 or TRBV12-4 to TRBJ2-7; possibly TRBD1 for D (8 bases). The CDR3 runs to 13 residues. Trimming cost V 3 bases and J 9 bases, with 15 bases left between them. The chain's CDR3 is CASSLTGEGSQYV. CDR3 sequence (DNA): TGTGCCAGCAGTTTGACAGGGGAGGGGTCGCAGTACGTC.

In its sample, this clonotype was seen many times. The chain couples TRBV6-1 to TRBJ2-2; 7 nucleotides match TRBD1. V lost 10 bases to trimming and J lost 5 bases; unmatched junction nucleotides: 10. CDR3 size: 14 residues. Germline V gene data show CDR1 as MNHNS and CDR2 as SASEGT. Here the CDR3 DNA reads TGTGCCACCGACCGGGACAGAGGGACCGGGGAGCTGTTTTTT. It is translated as CATDRDRGTGELFF.

V usage is TRBV2 and J usage is TRBJ2-1; tentative D call: TRBD2 (7 bases). Between the trimmed V and J ends, which lost 5 bases and 8 bases, there was a span of 16 bases. This CDR3 spans 14 amino acids. From germline, CDR1 is SNHLY and CDR2 FYNNEI. This CDR3 is CASSLEGGRDEQFF. The CDR3 bases are TGTGCCAGCAGTTTAGAGGGGGGGCGGGATGAGCAGTTCTTC. The entire variable domain, with the rest obtained from reference TRBV2 and TRBJ2-1, is as follows: EPEVTQTPSHQVTQMGQEVILRCVPISNHLYFYWYRQILGQKVEFLVSFYNNEISEKSEIFDDQFSVERPDGSNFTLKIRSTKLEDSAMYFCASSLEGGRDEQFFGPGTRLTVL.

Only a few counts were recorded for this clonotype. This CDR3 reads CSARFPGAGASDTQYF. The CDR3 DNA sequence: TGCAGTGCTAGGTTTCCAGGAGCGGGGGCCTCAGATACGCAGTATTTT. The chain links TRBV20-1 to TRBJ2-3; 8 positions agree with TRBD2. CDR1 is DFQATT and CDR2 is SNEGSKA in the germline V gene (reference sequence). CDR3 length equals 16 residues. The ends lost 3 bases at V and 4 bases at J; junction bases unmatched: 12.

The V gene is TRBV7-9, the J gene TRBJ2-5, with 7 positions matching TRBD2. The CDR3 runs to 13 residues. J lost 5 bases, V lost 6 bases, and 6 bases had no gene match. Germline V gene lookup returns CDR1 SEHNR and CDR2 FQNEAQ (reference sequence). The CDR3 DNA follows: TGTGCCAGCAGTGGTGGGCGGGGGGAGACCCAGTACTTC. Translation gives CASSGGRGETQYF. Full variable domain (missing parts from reference TRBV7-9 and TRBJ2-5): DTGVSQNPRHKITKRGQNVTFRCDPISEHNRLYWYRQTLGQGPEFLTYFQNEAQLEKSRLLSDRFSAERPKGSFSTLEIQRTEQGDSAMYLCASSGGRGETQYFGPGTRLLVL.

There are many counts of this clonotype. This chain connects TRBV27 to TRBJ2-5; D is possibly TRBD1 (5 bases). This CDR3 is 13 amino acids long. Germline V lookup: CDR1 MNHEY, CDR2 SMNVEV (reference sequence). Trimming took off 0 bases at V and 5 bases at J, with 7 bases between the two ends. The CDR3 here is CASSLSSGETQYF. In DNA form, the CDR3 reads TGTGCCAGCAGTTTATCATCAGGGGAGACCCAGTACTTC.

There are many counts of this clonotype. The chain has TRBV6-1 and TRBJ1-2; 10 bases fit TRBD1. Germline V gene sequence: CDR1 MNHNS, CDR2 SASEGT. This CDR3 is 15 amino acids long. J was trimmed by 4 bases and V by 5 bases; bases with no gene match: 7. The CDR3 nucleotides read TGTGCCAGCAGTTCCCAGGACAGGGGGATCTATGGCTACACCTTC. Translated, it gives CASSSQDRGIYGYTF.

This clonotype turned up a few times. The gene calls are TRBV11-3 and TRBJ2-2; D may be TRBD2 (6 bases). Germline V CDR1 and CDR2: SGHNT, YENEEA. The CDR3 extends over 15 amino acids. Trimming shortened V by 9 bases and J by 5 bases, and 19 bases separated the two germline ends. The CDR3 coding sequence is TGTGCCAGTAAACACGGGACTGGGACGACCGGGGAGCTGTTTTTT. Residues: CASKHGTGTTGELFF.

The chain couples TRBV30 to TRBJ1-6; D is unclear. CDR1 is GTSNPN, CDR2 SVGIG, per germline (reference sequence). This CDR3 contains 14 residues. V was clipped by 7 bases and J by 3 bases, with 13 bases between them. CDR3 amino acids: CALGFSHYNSPLHF. CDR3 DNA sequence: TGTGCCTTGGGTTTTTCGCACTATAATTCACCCCTCCACTTT.

This clonotype was recorded at least ten times. This chain joins TRBV6-6 and TRBJ2-3; D uncertain. The germline V gene has CDR1 MNHNY and CDR2 SVGAGI (reference sequence). CDR3 length equals 13 residues. V was shortened by 2 bases and J by 6 bases, with 9 bases between the two germline ends. The CDR3 nucleotides read TGTGCCAGCAGTTACAGGGTATTGGATACGCAGTATTTT. It codes for CASSYRVLDTQYF.

The chain combines TRBV2 with TRBJ1-5, with a tentative D call TRBD1 (5 bases). Germline lookup yields CDR1 SNHLY and CDR2 FYNNEI. V was clipped by 5 bases and J by 5 bases, with 13 bases between them. The CDR3 totals 14 residues. As DNA, the CDR3 is TGTGCCAGCAGTTGGGACGGAGGGGATCAGCCCCAGCATTTT. It translates to CASSWDGGDQPQHF.

The rearrangement uses TRBV2 and TRBJ2-5; TRBD1 agrees at 7 bases. V was clipped by 1 base and J by 5 bases; unmatched bases: 7. The CDR3 has 15 amino acids. Germline CDR1 SNHLY, CDR2 FYNNEI. The CDR3 sequence: CASSEVRQGMETQYF. CDR3 DNA: TGTGCCAGCAGTGAAGTAAGACAGGGTATGGAGACCCAGTACTTC.

This clonotype was counted only a few times. The rearrangement joins TRBV29-1 to TRBJ2-1; D is undetermined. The CDR3 covers 10 residues. The germline CDR1 and CDR2 sequences are SQVTM and ANQGSEA. Trimming stripped 4 bases from V and 11 bases from J, with 9 bases between. CDR3 in amino acids: CSVARLQQFF. CDR3 nucleotides: TGCAGCGTTGCCAGGCTTCAGCAGTTCTTC.

The genes are TRBV7-2 and TRBJ1-1, with 9 bases lining up with TRBD1. The CDR3 length is 16 residues. V shed 5 bases, J shed 0 bases, and the junction held 7 bases outside the gene matches. CDR1 and CDR2 from the germline V gene are SGHTA and FQGNSA. This CDR3 reads CASSPGTGKMNTEAFF. The CDR3 DNA is TGTGCCAGCAGCCCCGGGACAGGGAAGATGAACACTGAAGCTTTCTTT. The full variable domain, in which reference TRBV7-2 and TRBJ1-1 provide the parts outside the CDR3, is GAGVSQSPSNKVTEKGKDVELRCDPISGHTALYWYRQSLGQGLEFLIYFQGNSAPDKSGLPSDRFSAERTGGSVSTLTIQRTQQEDSAVYLCASSPGTGKMNTEAFFGQGTRLTVV.

This clonotype is a singleton in its sample. Since the CDR3 does not end with the conserved phenylalanine or tryptophan, this likely comes from a read error. The chain couples TRBV10-1 to TRBJ2-1; maybe TRBD2 (6 bases). The CDR3 has 13 residues. From germline, CDR1 is WNHNN and CDR2 SYGVQD (reference sequence). With 9 bases removed from V and 9 bases from J, the gap between germline ends came to 18 bases. As DNA, the CDR3 is TGCGCCAGTACCCATTCCTCCGGGGGTGAGCAGTTCTCC. Translation: CASTHSSGGEQFS.

The chain couples TRBV14 to TRBJ1-4; tentative D call: TRBD1 (6 bases). The CDR3 spans 19 residues. Trimming cost V 0 bases and J 8 bases, with 25 bases left between them. Germline V lookup: CDR1 SGHDN, CDR2 FVKESK. The DNA for the CDR3 is TGTGCCAGCAGCCAAGATCGGGGCTTTCTGACAGGATTAGCGGAAAAACTGTTTTTT. It translates to CASSQDRGFLTGLAEKLFF.

The V call is TRBV7-9, the J call TRBJ2-3, with D uncertain. Germline lookup yields CDR1 SEHNR and CDR2 FQNEAQ (reference sequence). This CDR3 has 15 amino acids. Trimming cost V 4 bases and J 6 bases, with 17 bases left between them. The DNA of the CDR3 is TGTGCCAGCAGCTGGCGTCATCAAGCGTACGATACGCAGTATTTT. As protein: CASSWRHQAYDTQYF. Full variable domain (outside the CDR3, taken from reference TRBV7-9 and TRBJ2-3): DTGVSQNPRHKITKRGQNVTFRCDPISEHNRLYWYRQTLGQGPEFLTYFQNEAQLEKSRLLSDRFSAERPKGSFSTLEIQRTEQGDSAMYLCASSWRHQAYDTQYFGPGTRLTVL.

In regard to this clonotype: A much larger clonotype is one base distant, so this may be a read error. The V and J genes are TRBV29-1 and TRBJ2-1; D remains ambiguous. The V end was cut by 3 bases, the J end by 13 bases, with 16 bases between. The CDR3 is 12 residues long. The V gene's germline CDR1 is SQVTM and CDR2 ANQGSEA. CDR3 sequence: CSVEGIQETQFF. The CDR3 DNA is TGCAGCGTTGAGGGAATTCAAGAGACCCAGTTCTTC.

This clonotype has at least ten counts. CDR3 residues: CASSTWGGNTEAFF. CDR3 DNA sequence: TGTGCCAGCAGTACCTGGGGCGGGAACACTGAAGCTTTCTTT. The rearrangement joins TRBV7-8 to TRBJ1-1; maybe TRBD1 (5 bases). The CDR3 runs to 14 residues. Deletions cut 6 bases from V and 1 base from J, with 12 bases between. Germline V gene data show CDR1 as SGHVS and CDR2 as FQNEAQ. The whole variable domain, filled in from reference TRBV7-8 and TRBJ1-1, reads GAGVSQSPRYKVAKRGQDVALRCDPISGHVSLFWYQQALGQGPEFLTYFQNEAQLDKSGLPSDRFFAERPEGSVSTLKIQRTQQEDSAVYLCASSTWGGNTEAFFGQGTRLTVV.

This clonotype occurred a few times. This chain connects TRBV5-6 to TRBJ2-7; D uncertain. Trimming took off 0 bases at V and 7 bases at J, with 8 bases between the two ends. The CDR3 totals 12 residues. Germline CDR1 SGHDT, CDR2 YYEEEE. CDR3 in amino acids: CASSLGRIEQYV. CDR3 in DNA: TGTGCCAGCAGCTTGGGCAGGATAGAGCAGTACGTC.

Note on this clonotype: One end of the junction does not line up with germline, which may come from a read error. This chain connects TRBV27 to TRBJ1-6; D perhaps matches TRBD1 (5 bases). This CDR3 is built from 15 residues. CDR1 and CDR2 (germline): MNHEY, SMNVEV (reference sequence). CDR3 amino acids: CAGSLPGRPSGRLHF. The CDR3 nucleotides read TGTGCCGGCAGTTTGCCGGGACGCCCCTCTGGGCGCCTCCACTTT.

The rearrangement links TRBV6-1 to TRBJ1-2; 9 positions agree with TRBD1. Germline V gives CDR1 MNHNS, CDR2 SASEGT. The CDR3 runs 14 residues. V gave up 6 bases and J gave up 4 bases; unmatched junction bases: 6. In nucleotides, the CDR3 is TGTGCCAGCAGGAGGGACAGGGTTTTCTATGGCTACACCTTC. Amino acids: CASRRDRVFYGYTF.